A selection of T cell receptor beta chains follows, all from one sample in a study of identical twins. TCRdb processed the 5' RACE reads anew with MiXCR; each CDR3 protein has one entry. The repertoire holds some 1,700,000 distinct CDR3 sequences, about 32% seen once, with over 0.25% in the top ten. Specimen: cord blood. These receptors were obtained from a newborn girl in good health. Both conserved end residues are part of each CDR3. The order of the fields is D gene, V gene, clone size, J gene, CDR3 DNA, CDR3 protein. D genes are given only for firm matches. Not all rows give a size; the values are once, few, many and, for expanded clones, a class.

NA,TRBV4-2,NA,TRBJ2-3,TGTGCCAGCAGCCAAAAAAAGTCCGGGACTAGCACAGATACGCAGTATTTT,CASSQKKSGTSTDTQYF
TRBD2,TRBV12-3/TRBV12-4,NA,TRBJ2-1,TGTGCCAGCATTGATACGGGGGGGCCGTGGAATGAGCAGTTCTTC,CASIDTGGPWNEQFF
TRBD1,TRBV20-1,NA,TRBJ1-5,TGCAGTGCACCAGACAGGGAGTCTAATCAGCCCCAGCATTTT,CSAPDRESNQPQHF
TRBD2,TRBV4-2,NA,TRBJ2-7,TGTGCCAGCAGCCAAGATGGCGCTAGCGGCTACGAGCAGTACTTC,CASSQDGASGYEQYF
NA,TRBV6-1,few,TRBJ2-7,TGTGCCAGCAGTGAACCCGGGATAGCTGGCGAGCAGTACTTC,CASSEPGIAGEQYF
TRBD2,TRBV6-2/TRBV6-3,many,TRBJ2-3,TGTGCCAGCAGATCTGGACTAGCGTCAGATACGCAGTATTTT,CASRSGLASDTQYF
NA,TRBV20-1,few,TRBJ1-1,TGCAGTGCTACCTTCCCCGGGACCAGGCCCACTGAAGCTTTCTTT,CSATFPGTRPTEAFF
NA,TRBV29-1,many,TRBJ2-7,TGCAGCGCCCTCGTCGGCTCCTACGAGCAGTACTTC,CSALVGSYEQYF
TRBD2,TRBV12-3/TRBV12-4,few,TRBJ2-1,TGTGCCAGCAGTCCCGGGACTAGCGGGGGGTGGTTCTACAATGAGCAGTTCTTC,CASSPGTSGGWFYNEQFF
TRBD2,TRBV3-1,NA,TRBJ2-2,TGTGCCAGCAGCCAATCAGCGGGAGTAACTAGGGAGCTGTTTTTT,CASSQSAGVTRELFF
NA,TRBV11-1,NA,TRBJ2-7,TGTGCCAGCAGCTCTTCTGCGGGCCCGTACAATGAGCAGTACTTC,CASSSSAGPYNEQYF
TRBD2,TRBV12-3/TRBV12-4,NA,TRBJ2-3,TGTGCCAGCGGGACTAGCGGGAGGTCCACAGATACGCAGTATTTT,CASGTSGRSTDTQYF
NA,TRBV27,few,TRBJ1-2,TGTGCCAGCAGTTTCAACAGGGAAGGAGGCTACACCTTC,CASSFNREGGYTF
TRBD2,TRBV20-1,NA,TRBJ2-7,TGCAGTGCTTCCTCGGGTAGCGGGGTCCACGAGCAGTACTTC,CSASSGSGVHEQYF
NA,TRBV5-1,few,TRBJ2-7,TGCGCCAGCAGCCCATACGCCTCCTACGAGCAGTACTTC,CASSPYASYEQYF
NA,TRBV27,few,TRBJ2-7,TGTGCCAGCAGTTGGGAGGGGGCCCTGGCGTACGAGCAGTACTTC,CASSWEGALAYEQYF
TRBD2,TRBV5-1,NA,TRBJ2-5,TGCGCCAGCGCTGCAACTAGCGGGGGGAAAGAGACCCAGTACTTC,CASAATSGGKETQYF
NA,TRBV19,NA,TRBJ1-2,TGTGCCAGTAGTTTCAGTATCCAGTATGGCTACACCTTC,CASSFSIQYGYTF
NA,TRBV28,NA,TRBJ2-3,TGTGCCAGCAGTAGACGACAGACAGATACGCAGAATTTT,CASSRRQTDTQNF
NA,TRBV6-6,few,TRBJ1-1,TGTGCCAGCAGCCGCAGGGGATCTGAAGCTTTCTTT,CASSRRGSEAFF
NA,TRBV24-1,few,TRBJ2-6,TGTGCCACCAGTAGTAACAGGGAACCCTCTGGGGCCAACGTCCTGACTTTC,CATSSNREPSGANVLTF
TRBD2,TRBV5-1,NA,TRBJ2-7,TGCGCCAGCACTCGGACTAGCGGGACCTCCTCCTACGAGCAGTACTTC,CASTRTSGTSSYEQYF
NA,TRBV3-1,NA,TRBJ1-5,TGTGCCAGCAGCCAAGATCATAGGGCTAATCAGCCCCAGCATTTT,CASSQDHRANQPQHF
NA,TRBV6-1,NA,TRBJ2-3,TGTGCCAGCACCCTAGCTACAGATACGCAGTATTTT,CASTLATDTQYF
NA,TRBV5-1,many,TRBJ2-7,TGCGCCAGCAGCTTCGACAGTCCCTACGAGCAGTACTTC,CASSFDSPYEQYF
NA,TRBV5-6,NA,TRBJ2-7,TGTGCCAGCAGCTTCAAAAGCTCCTACGAGCAGTACTTC,CASSFKSSYEQYF
TRBD2,TRBV20-1,NA,TRBJ2-7,TGCAGTACGGGACTAGCGGGCTACGAGCAGTACTTC,CSTGLAGYEQYF
NA,TRBV20-1,NA,TRBJ2-7,TGCAGTCTGGACTCGAGTCCGGCCAATGAGCAGTACTTC,CSLDSSPANEQYF
NA,TRBV6-1,few,TRBJ2-4,TGTGCCAGCACCCTAAGTGGCAGAAACATTCAGTACTTC,CASTLSGRNIQYF
NA,TRBV7-9,few,TRBJ2-7,TGTGCCAGCAGCTTAGTCTCCTTAAACTCCTACGAGCAGTACTTC,CASSLVSLNSYEQYF
NA,TRBV25-1,NA,TRBJ2-3,TGTGCCAGCAGTCCCGCGGTGTACCCCACAGATACGCAGTATTTT,CASSPAVYPTDTQYF
NA,TRBV7-9,few,TRBJ2-3,TGTGCCAGCAGACAAGTGCGGGGAGCGAACACAGATACGCAGTATTTT,CASRQVRGANTDTQYF
NA,TRBV25-1,few,TRBJ1-4,TGTGCCAGCAGTGAGCGCCCCGGGACGGCGAATGAAAAACTGTTTTTT,CASSERPGTANEKLFF
NA,TRBV12-3/TRBV12-4,few,TRBJ2-7,TGTGCCAGCAGTTTAGTTGGGAGGCCCAGATCCTACGAGCAGTACTTC,CASSLVGRPRSYEQYF
TRBD1,TRBV27,few,TRBJ2-7,TGTGCCAGCAGTGCCACAGGGGAAGGCGAGCAGTACTTC,CASSATGEGEQYF
NA,TRBV5-1,NA,TRBJ2-3,TGCGCCAGCAGCTCCTCGACTGGGGGCATAGATACGCAGTATTTT,CASSSSTGGIDTQYF
TRBD1,TRBV6-1,NA,TRBJ2-7,TGTGCCAGCAGTCGTCTGGGACAGGGGGAATACGAGCAGTACTTC,CASSRLGQGEYEQYF